Each of the 27 T cell receptor beta chains below was sequenced from the same sample in a study of a mutant IDH1 vaccine in newly diagnosed glioma. Time point specified: week 35, safety follow-up. Doses of 300 ug of mutant IDH1 20-mer peptide were given with topical imiquimod. Method: immunoSEQ multiplex PCR; TCRdb's copy keeps in-frame clones and lacks some. The sample consists of 50,000 to 75,000 clones, 65% to 75% of them appearing once. These receptors' targets are unknown. The sequenced sample was PBMCs, obtained from a glioma patient whose treatment included an IDH1 peptide vaccine. The receptors come from a man in his fifties or sixties with glioma.

The table lists this clone with a count of one. V gene TRBV10-2 combines with J gene TRBJ1-1; the D is unclear. The V gene's germline CDR1 is WSHSY and CDR2 SAAADI. This CDR3 spans 13 amino acids. Trimming took off 6 bases at V and 1 base at J, with 9 bases between the two ends. This chain's CDR3 is CASRGMKNTEAFF. As DNA, the CDR3 is TGCGCCAGCAGGGGGATGAAGAACACTGAAGCTTTCTTT.

This clone was seen once. The V call is TRBV30, the J call TRBJ1-5; unclear D gene. The CDR3 covers 15 residues. Germline V gives CDR1 GTSNPN, CDR2 SVGIG (reference sequence). V was pared by 2 bases and J by 4 bases, with 15 bases between. The CDR3 bases are TGTGCCTGGAGTCCCTTTTCCGGACCTAATCAGCCCCAGCATTTT. Protein: CAWSPFSGPNQPQHF.

The chain links TRBV5-1 to TRBJ2-3; D possibly uses TRBD1 or TRBD2 (5 bases each). Looked up from germline, CDR1 is SGHRS and CDR2 is YFSETQ. Trimming removed 2 bases at V and 3 bases at J, with 16 bases between. The CDR3 contains 16 residues. CDR3 coding DNA: TGCGCCAGCAGCTTCTACCGGGACGGGCGAACAGATACGCAGTATTTT. This gives the protein CASSFYRDGRTDTQYF. The whole variable domain, filled in from reference TRBV5-1 and TRBJ2-3, reads KAGVTQTPRYLIKTRGQQVTLSCSPISGHRSVSWYQQTPGQGLQFLFEYFSETQRNKGNFPGRFSGRQFSNSRSEMNVSTLELGDSALYLCASSFYRDGRTDTQYFGPGTRLTVL.

V is TRBV5-8 and J is TRBJ2-5; D is unresolved. Trimming stripped 0 bases from V and 3 bases from J, with 6 bases between. CDR3 length equals 13 residues. Germline V gene lookup returns CDR1 SGHTS and CDR2 YDEGEE. This chain's CDR3 is CASSLGREETQYF. Here the CDR3 DNA reads TGTGCCAGCAGCTTGGGGAGAGAAGAGACCCAGTACTTC.

This clone was seen repeatedly, ten times or more. V and J are TRBV9 and TRBJ2-1; 9 bases are a match to TRBD1. CDR1 and CDR2 (germline): SGDLS, YYNGEE. This CDR3 spans 15 amino acids. V was pared by 4 bases and J by 6 bases, with 8 bases of the junction left unmatched. CDR3 coding DNA: TGTGCCAGCAGCTCGGGACAGGGAGGGATCAATGAGCAGTTCTTC. Amino acid sequence: CASSSGQGGINEQFF.

V is TRBV19 and J is TRBJ2-3; D is unresolved. This CDR3 has 13 amino acids. V was shortened by 7 bases and J by 2 bases, with 10 bases between the two germline ends. Germline CDR1 and CDR2: LNHDA and SQIVND (reference sequence). CDR3 residues: CASTPDNTDTQYF. CDR3 in DNA: TGTGCCAGTACTCCTGACAACACAGATACGCAGTATTTT.

This clone was seen more than once but under ten times. The chain recombines TRBV2 with TRBJ1-2, with D uncertain. V was trimmed by 4 bases and J by 4 bases, leaving 4 bases between them. The CDR3 is made up of 11 amino acids. Germline values: CDR1 SNHLY, CDR2 FYNNEI. CDR3 amino acids: CASSAGYGYTF. The CDR3 nucleotides read TGTGCCAGCAGTGCGGGCTATGGCTACACCTTC.

The chain links TRBV18 to TRBJ2-4; D may correspond to TRBD1 or TRBD2 (5 bases each). Trimming took 6 bases from V and 5 from J, leaving 14 bases between them. This CDR3 spans 14 amino acids. Germline lookup yields CDR1 KGHSH and CDR2 LQKENI. The CDR3 DNA follows: TGTGCCAGCTCCCCATCGGGGCCCCAAAACATTCAGTACTTC. Its protein product is CASSPSGPQNIQYF.

The sample holds one count of this clone. The chain joins TRBV6-1 to TRBJ2-5, with D possibly being TRBD2 (5 bases). The germline gives CDR1 MNHNS, CDR2 SASEGT. Trimming pared 10 bases from V and 4 bases from J, leaving 10 bases between. This CDR3 is built from 11 residues. As DNA, the CDR3 is TGTGCCACCCGGACTGGAGAGACCCAGTACTTC. As protein: CATRTGETQYF.

Only a few counts were recorded for this clone. The chain recombines TRBV30 with TRBJ1-1; 9 nucleotides agree with TRBD1. The CDR3 length is 12 residues. The germline V gene has CDR1 GTSNPN and CDR2 SVGIG (reference sequence). V was pared by 3 bases and J by 11 bases, with 7 bases of the junction left unmatched. CDR3 DNA: TGTGCCTGGAGCGTACAGGGGGCGCGGGCTTTCTTT. Encoded protein: CAWSVQGARAFF.

The rearrangement links TRBV18 to TRBJ2-2; 9 positions agree with TRBD1. CDR1 and CDR2 from the germline V gene are KGHSH and LQKENI. The V gene end was trimmed by 3 bases and the J gene end by 3 bases; junction bases not matched to a gene: 5. CDR3 length: 16 amino acids. CDR3 nucleotides: TGTGCCAGCTCACCGGGGACAGGGCCTTACACCGGGGAGCTGTTTTTT. This encodes CASSPGTGPYTGELFF.

V gene TRBV6-1 combines with J gene TRBJ1-5; no clear D. Germline V lookup: CDR1 MNHNS, CDR2 SASEGT. Trimming stripped 7 bases from V and 3 bases from J, with 16 bases between. There are 15 residues in the CDR3. The CDR3: CASIGNGRINQPQHF. CDR3 nucleotide sequence: TGTGCCAGCATCGGTAACGGACGGATCAATCAGCCCCAGCATTTT.

This chain joins TRBV6-6 and TRBJ2-7; D unresolved. Germline CDR1 MNHNY, CDR2 SVGAGI (reference sequence). The CDR3 extends over 13 amino acids. V lost 2 bases to trimming and J lost 6 bases, with 11 bases between them. CDR3 region: CASSYSRTVEQYF. As DNA, the CDR3 is TGTGCCAGCAGTTACAGTAGGACCGTCGAGCAGTACTTC.

This clone was seen more than once but under ten times. This CDR3 is CASSPPGIIAKNIQYF. The CDR3 DNA follows: TGTGCCAGCAGCCCTCCGGGGATTATAGCCAAAAACATTCAGTACTTC. This rearrangement joins TRBV7-9 to TRBJ2-4, with D possibly TRBD2 on 5 matching bases. V lost 5 bases and J 0 bases, leaving 14 bases between the germline ends. The germline CDR1 and CDR2 sequences are SEHNR and FQNEAQ (reference sequence). The length of the CDR3 is 16 residues.

Written as DNA, the CDR3 is TGTGCCAGCAGCTTACAGGGAGGAAGCGAAAAACTGTTTTTT. It translates to CASSLQGGSEKLFF. The chain recombines TRBV5-4 with TRBJ1-4; possible D gene TRBD1, 6 bases. This CDR3 region has 14 residues. The germline V gene encodes CDR1 SGHNT and CDR2 YYREEE (reference sequence). With 2 bases removed from V and 8 bases from J, the gap between germline ends came to 13 bases. The complete variable domain, with remaining parts taken from reference TRBV5-4 and TRBJ1-4, reads ETGVTQSPTHLIKTRGQQVTLRCSSQSGHNTVSWYQQALGQGPQFIFQYYREEENGRGNFPPRFSGLQFPNYSSELNVNALELDDSALYLCASSLQGGSEKLFFGSGTQLSVL.

This rearrangement joins TRBV5-1 to TRBJ2-2; D call uncertain. The ends were cut back, 0 bases at V and 7 bases at J, with 13 bases in the middle. Looked up from germline, CDR1 is SGHRS and CDR2 is YFSETQ. The CDR3 has 15 amino acids. The chain's CDR3 is CASSLDVPQHGELFF. DNA for the CDR3: TGCGCCAGCAGCTTGGATGTCCCGCAACACGGGGAGCTGTTTTTT.

The V gene is TRBV9, the J gene TRBJ2-7, with 11 bases matching TRBD1. Per germline, CDR1 SGDLS and CDR2 YYNGEE. The CDR3 contains 15 residues. V was clipped by 0 bases and J by 6 bases; unmatched bases: 5. The DNA for the CDR3 is TGTGCCAGCAGCGTAGCCGGTGGGACAGGGGGCGAGCAGTACTTC. This translates into CASSVAGGTGGEQYF.

V and J are TRBV30 and TRBJ1-2; 8 bases line up with TRBD1. This CDR3 contains 13 residues. In germline, CDR1 is GTSNPN, CDR2 SVGIG (reference sequence). The J segment lost 4 bases and the V segment lost 1 base, leaving 2 bases of the junction unmatched. CDR3 region: CAWSGTGGYGYTF. CDR3 DNA: TGTGCCTGGAGTGGTACAGGGGGCTATGGCTACACCTTC.

This clone was recorded once. DNA for the CDR3: TGTGCCAGTACAAGACAGGGGACAGGGAACAATGAGCAGTTCTTC. It codes for CASTRQGTGNNEQFF. The rearrangement joins TRBV19 to TRBJ2-1; TRBD1 matches at 9 bases. V dropped 7 bases and J dropped 5; count of bases not matched to a gene: 9. The CDR3 spans 15 residues. CDR1 and CDR2 from the germline V gene are LNHDA and SQIVND (reference sequence).

The J gene is TRBJ2-3, the V gene TRBV30, with 7 bases that match TRBD2. Germline CDR1 reads GTSNPN; CDR2 reads SVGIG (reference sequence). This CDR3 region has 14 residues. Germline trimming cut 1 base from V and 4 bases from J; bases unmatched to any gene: 5. CDR3 nucleotide sequence: TGTGCCTGGAGTGGGACGGGAGGAGCAGATACGCAGTATTTT. Protein sequence: CAWSGTGGADTQYF.

This clone has just a few counts. The V gene is TRBV6-5, the J gene TRBJ1-2; a possible D gene is TRBD1 (5 bases). V shed 2 bases and J shed 4 bases, with 8 bases lying between them. The V gene's germline CDR1 is MNHEY and CDR2 SVGAGI. The length of the CDR3 is 13 residues. The CDR3 is CASSYQGTYGYTF. The CDR3 DNA reads as TGTGCCAGCAGTTACCAGGGCACCTATGGCTACACCTTC.

This clone was found a few times. This chain uses TRBV15 with TRBJ1-2, with a weak D call TRBD1 (6 bases). V was trimmed by 5 bases and J by 5 bases, leaving 12 bases between them. This CDR3 spans 13 amino acids. CDR1 LNHNV and CDR2 YYDKDF come from the germline V gene (reference sequence). CDR3 DNA sequence: TGTGCCACCAGCCTAGGACAGATTTATGGCTACACCTTC. Protein sequence: CATSLGQIYGYTF.

This clone was recorded only once. The chain links TRBV9 to TRBJ1-1; no clear D. This CDR3 spans 15 amino acids. Trimming took 4 bases from V and 3 from J, leaving 16 bases between them. Per the germline V gene, CDR1 is SGDLS and CDR2 is YYNGEE. The CDR3 loop is CASSPFWSLDTEAFF. DNA for the CDR3: TGTGCCAGCAGCCCATTTTGGAGTCTTGACACTGAAGCTTTCTTT.

V and J are TRBV30 and TRBJ2-1; D is unclear. The V gene's germline CDR1 is GTSNPN and CDR2 SVGIG (reference sequence). The CDR3 has 12 amino acids. Trimming removed 4 bases from V and 6 bases from J, with 10 bases in between. Written as DNA, the CDR3 is TGTGCCTGGACCCCGTGGGGCAATGAGCAGTTCTTC. As protein: CAWTPWGNEQFF.

The rearrangement links TRBV9 to TRBJ1-4; TRBD1 is a possible D gene (5 bases). The CDR3 is 15 residues long. V shed 1 base and J shed 2 bases, with 9 bases lying between them. Germline V lookup: CDR1 SGDLS, CDR2 YYNGEE. The CDR3 protein is CASSVQGHTNEKLFF. The CDR3 DNA sequence: TGTGCCAGCAGCGTACAGGGTCATACTAATGAAAAACTGTTTTTT.

The chain employs TRBV9 and TRBJ1-6, with TRBD1 identical over 7 bases. The CDR3 runs to 15 residues. With V trimmed by 0 bases and J by 9 bases, 6 bases remained unmatched. CDR1 SGDLS and CDR2 YYNGEE come from the germline V gene. The CDR3 loop is CASSVGVQGSSPLHF. In DNA, the CDR3 is TGTGCCAGCAGCGTAGGTGTACAGGGGAGTTCACCCCTCCACTTT.

The genes are TRBV30 and TRBJ2-7; D unresolved. Germline-derived CDR1 and CDR2 are GTSNPN and SVGIG (reference sequence). Between the trimmed V and J ends, which lost 1 base and 4 bases, there was a span of 8 bases. The CDR3 loop spans 12 amino acids. This chain's CDR3 is CAWSDGVYEQYF. As DNA, the CDR3 is TGTGCCTGGAGTGATGGGGTTTACGAGCAGTACTTC.